The entry that follows covers one T cell receptor beta chain sequence. Its antigen remains unidentified. TCRdb reanalysed the 5' RACE reads using MiXCR and keeps one entry per CDR3 protein. The table records approximately 190,000 distinct CDR3 sequences, about 17% of them present only once. V shed 1 base and J 7 bases; nucleotides not matched to a gene: 1. The CDR3 loop spans 14 amino acids. Germline V lookup: CDR1 KGHSH, CDR2 LQKENI. The source of the sample is a study of T-cell memory formation after mild COVID-19. Study at large: Each donor largely had its own TCR clusters. Study-wide findings and caveats: Contracting clones from day 15 to 85 had balanced CD4/CD8; later expanders favoured CD4+. Pre-infection memory harbored some responding clones, suggesting cross-reactive memory joined. CD4+ contracting clones lay mainly in CM and EM, CD8+ ones in EMRA.

This receptor was taken from an adult woman who had mild COVID-19 (a few samples of this study predate the infection). Cell type and time point are not known. The chain has TRBV18 and TRBJ2-4; 10 bases are shared with TRBD1. The material sequenced was PBMCs or a T cell subset sorted from them (not recorded which). CDR3 sequence reads: CASSPQGQGNIQYF. CDR3 bases: TGTGCCAGCTCACCACAGGGACAGGGGAACATTCAGTACTTC.